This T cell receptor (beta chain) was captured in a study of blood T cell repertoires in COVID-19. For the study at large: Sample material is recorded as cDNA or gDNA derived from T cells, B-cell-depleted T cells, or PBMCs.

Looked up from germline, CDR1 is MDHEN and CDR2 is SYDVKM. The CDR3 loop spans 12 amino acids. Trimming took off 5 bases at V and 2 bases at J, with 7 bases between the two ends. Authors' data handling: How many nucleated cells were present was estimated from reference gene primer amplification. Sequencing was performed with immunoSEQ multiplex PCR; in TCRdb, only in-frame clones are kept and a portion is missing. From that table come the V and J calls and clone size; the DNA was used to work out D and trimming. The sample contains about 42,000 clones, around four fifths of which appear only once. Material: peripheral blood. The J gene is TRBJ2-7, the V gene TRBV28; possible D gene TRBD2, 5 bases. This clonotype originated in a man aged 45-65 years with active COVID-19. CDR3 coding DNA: TGTGCCAGCAGTCGACTACCCTACGAGCAGTACTTC. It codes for CASSRLPYEQYF. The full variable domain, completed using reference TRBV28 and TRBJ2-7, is DVKVTQSSRYLVKRTGEKVFLECVQDMDHENMFWYRQDPGLGLRLIYFSYDVKMKEKGDIPEGYSVSREKKERFSLILESASTNQTSMYLCASSRLPYEQYFGPGTRLTVT.